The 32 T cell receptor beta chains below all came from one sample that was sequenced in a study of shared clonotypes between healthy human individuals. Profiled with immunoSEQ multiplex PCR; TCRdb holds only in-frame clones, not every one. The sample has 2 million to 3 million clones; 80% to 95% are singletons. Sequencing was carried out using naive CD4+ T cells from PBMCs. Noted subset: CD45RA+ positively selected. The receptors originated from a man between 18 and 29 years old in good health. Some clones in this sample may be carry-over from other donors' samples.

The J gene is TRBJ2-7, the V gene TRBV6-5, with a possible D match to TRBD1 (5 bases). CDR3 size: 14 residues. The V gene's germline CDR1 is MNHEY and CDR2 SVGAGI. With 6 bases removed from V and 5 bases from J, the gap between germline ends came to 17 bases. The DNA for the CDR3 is TGTGCCAGCAGCTTCGTCAGGGCCGTCAACGAGCAGTACTTC. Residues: CASSFVRAVNEQYF.

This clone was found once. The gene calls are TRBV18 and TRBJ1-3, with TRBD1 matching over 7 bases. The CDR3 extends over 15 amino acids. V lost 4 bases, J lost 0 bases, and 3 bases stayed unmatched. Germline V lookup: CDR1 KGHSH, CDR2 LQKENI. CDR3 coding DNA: TGTGCCAGCTCACGCGGGACAGACTCTGGAAACACCATATATTTT. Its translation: CASSRGTDSGNTIYF. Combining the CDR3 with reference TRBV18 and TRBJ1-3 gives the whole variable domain NAGVMQNPRHLVRRRGQEARLRCSPMKGHSHVYWYRQLPEEGLKFMVYLQKENIIDESGMPKERFSAEFPKEGPSILRIQQVVRGDSAAYFCASSRGTDSGNTIYFGEGSWLTVV.

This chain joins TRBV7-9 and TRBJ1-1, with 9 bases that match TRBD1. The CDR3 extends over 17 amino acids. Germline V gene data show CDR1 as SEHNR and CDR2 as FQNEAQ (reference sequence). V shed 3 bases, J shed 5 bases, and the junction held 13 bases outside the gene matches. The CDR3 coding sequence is TGTGCCAGCAGCTTCAGGGGACAGGGTCTTGTGATTACTGAAGCTTTCTTT. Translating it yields CASSFRGQGLVITEAFF.

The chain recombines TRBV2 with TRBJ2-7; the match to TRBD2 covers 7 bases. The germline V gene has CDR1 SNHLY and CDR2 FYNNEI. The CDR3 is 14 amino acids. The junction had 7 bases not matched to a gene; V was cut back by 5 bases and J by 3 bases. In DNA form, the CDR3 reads TGTGCCAGCAGTTATCGGGAGGTTTTCTACGAGCAGTACTTC. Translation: CASSYREVFYEQYF.

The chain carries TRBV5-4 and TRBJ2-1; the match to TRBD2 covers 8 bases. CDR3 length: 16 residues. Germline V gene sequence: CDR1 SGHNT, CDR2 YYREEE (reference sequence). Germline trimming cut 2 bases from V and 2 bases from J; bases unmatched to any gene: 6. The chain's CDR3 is CASSLRGGPTYNEQFF. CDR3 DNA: TGTGCCAGCAGCTTACGGGGGGGGCCCACCTACAATGAGCAGTTCTTC. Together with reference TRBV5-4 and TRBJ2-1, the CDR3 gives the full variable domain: ETGVTQSPTHLIKTRGQQVTLRCSSQSGHNTVSWYQQALGQGPQFIFQYYREEENGRGNFPPRFSGLQFPNYSSELNVNALELDDSALYLCASSLRGGPTYNEQFFGPGTRLTVL.

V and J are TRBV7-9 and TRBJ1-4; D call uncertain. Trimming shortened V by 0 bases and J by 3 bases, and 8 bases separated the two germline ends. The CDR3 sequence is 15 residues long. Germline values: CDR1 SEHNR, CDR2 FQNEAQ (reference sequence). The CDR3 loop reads CASSLAAGSNEKLFF. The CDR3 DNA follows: TGTGCCAGCAGCTTAGCGGCAGGATCTAATGAAAAACTGTTTTTT. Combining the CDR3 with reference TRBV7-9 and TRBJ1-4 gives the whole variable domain DTGVSQNPRHKITKRGQNVTFRCDPISEHNRLYWYRQTLGQGPEFLTYFQNEAQLEKSRLLSDRFSAERPKGSFSTLEIQRTEQGDSAMYLCASSLAAGSNEKLFFGSGTQLSVL.

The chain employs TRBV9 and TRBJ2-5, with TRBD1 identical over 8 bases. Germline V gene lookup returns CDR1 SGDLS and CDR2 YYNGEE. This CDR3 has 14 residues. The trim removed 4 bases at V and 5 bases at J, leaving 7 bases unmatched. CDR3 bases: TGTGCCAGCAGCCCTCAGGGGGCGGTGGAGACCCAGTACTTC. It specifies CASSPQGAVETQYF.

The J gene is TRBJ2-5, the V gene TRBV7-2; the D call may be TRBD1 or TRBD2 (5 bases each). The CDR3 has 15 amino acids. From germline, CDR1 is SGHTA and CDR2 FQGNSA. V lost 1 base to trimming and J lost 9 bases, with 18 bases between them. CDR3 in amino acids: CASSLDRTRRGAQYF. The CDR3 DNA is TGTGCCAGCAGCTTAGACAGGACCAGACGGGGTGCCCAGTACTTC.

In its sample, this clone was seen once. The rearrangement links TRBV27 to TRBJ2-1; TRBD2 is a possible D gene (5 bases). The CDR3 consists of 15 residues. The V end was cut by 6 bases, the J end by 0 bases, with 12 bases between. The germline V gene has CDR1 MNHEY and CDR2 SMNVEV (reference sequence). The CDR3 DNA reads TGTGCCAGCAGCCCTTCCACTAGCTCCTACAATGAGCAGTTCTTC. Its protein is CASSPSTSSYNEQFF.

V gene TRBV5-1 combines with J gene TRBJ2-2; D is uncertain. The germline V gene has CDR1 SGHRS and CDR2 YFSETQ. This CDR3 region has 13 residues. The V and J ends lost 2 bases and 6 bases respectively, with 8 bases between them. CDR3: CASSFVGAGELFF. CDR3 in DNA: TGCGCCAGCAGCTTCGTGGGTGCCGGGGAGCTGTTTTTT.

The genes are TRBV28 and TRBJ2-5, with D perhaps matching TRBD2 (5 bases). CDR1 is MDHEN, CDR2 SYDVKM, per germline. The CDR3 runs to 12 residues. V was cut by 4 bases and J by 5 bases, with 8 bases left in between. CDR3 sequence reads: CASSYPGETQYF. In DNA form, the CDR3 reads TGTGCCAGCAGTTATCCGGGGGAGACCCAGTACTTC.

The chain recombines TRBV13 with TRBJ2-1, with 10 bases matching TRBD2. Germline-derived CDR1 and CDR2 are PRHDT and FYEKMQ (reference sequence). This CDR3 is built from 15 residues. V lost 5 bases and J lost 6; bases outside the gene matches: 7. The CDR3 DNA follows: TGTGCCAGCAGCACCACTTTAGCGGGAGGCAATGAGCAGTTCTTC. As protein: CASSTTLAGGNEQFF.

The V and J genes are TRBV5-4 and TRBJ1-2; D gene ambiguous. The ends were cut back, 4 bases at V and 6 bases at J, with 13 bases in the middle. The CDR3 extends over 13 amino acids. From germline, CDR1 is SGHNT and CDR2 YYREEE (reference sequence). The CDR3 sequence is CASSLPMTNGYTF. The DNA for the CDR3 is TGTGCCAGCAGCCTTCCTATGACGAATGGCTACACCTTC.

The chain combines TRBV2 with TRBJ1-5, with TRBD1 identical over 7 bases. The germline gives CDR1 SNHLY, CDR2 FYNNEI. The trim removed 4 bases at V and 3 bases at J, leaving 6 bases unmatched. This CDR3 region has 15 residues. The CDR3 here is CASSGPRGSNQPQHF. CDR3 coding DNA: TGTGCCAGCAGTGGGCCCAGGGGGTCCAATCAGCCCCAGCATTTT.

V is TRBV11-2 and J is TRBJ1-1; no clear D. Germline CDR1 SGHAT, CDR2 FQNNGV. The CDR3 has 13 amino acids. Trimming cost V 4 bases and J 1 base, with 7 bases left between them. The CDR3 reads CASSSQQNTEAFF. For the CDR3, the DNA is TGTGCCAGCAGCTCCCAACAGAACACTGAAGCTTTCTTT.

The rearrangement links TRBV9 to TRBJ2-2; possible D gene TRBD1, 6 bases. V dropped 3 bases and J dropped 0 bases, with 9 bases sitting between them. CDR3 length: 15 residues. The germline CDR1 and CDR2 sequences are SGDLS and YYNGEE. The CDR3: CASSAGTPNTGELFF. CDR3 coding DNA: TGTGCCAGCAGCGCCGGGACACCGAACACCGGGGAGCTGTTTTTT. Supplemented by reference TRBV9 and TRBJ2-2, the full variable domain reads DSGVTQTPKHLITATGQRVTLRCSPRSGDLSVYWYQQSLDQGLQFLIQYYNGEERAKGNILERFSAQQFPDLHSELNLSSLELGDSALYFCASSAGTPNTGELFFGEGSRLTVL.

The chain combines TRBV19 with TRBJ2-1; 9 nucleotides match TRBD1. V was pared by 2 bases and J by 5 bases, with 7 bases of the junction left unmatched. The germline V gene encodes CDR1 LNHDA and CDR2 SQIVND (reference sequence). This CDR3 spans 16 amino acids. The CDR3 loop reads CASSILRDRVHNEQFF. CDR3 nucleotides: TGTGCCAGTAGTATATTGCGGGACAGGGTCCACAATGAGCAGTTCTTC.

The CDR3: CASGGGVVAKNIQYF. CDR3 sequence (DNA): TGTGCCAGCGGGGGTGGGGTAGTAGCCAAAAACATTCAGTACTTC. The gene calls are TRBV28 and TRBJ2-4; D tentatively fits TRBD1 or TRBD2 (5 bases each). Germline CDR1 reads MDHEN; CDR2 reads SYDVKM. This CDR3 region has 15 residues. Trimming stripped 8 bases from V and 0 bases from J, with 14 bases between.

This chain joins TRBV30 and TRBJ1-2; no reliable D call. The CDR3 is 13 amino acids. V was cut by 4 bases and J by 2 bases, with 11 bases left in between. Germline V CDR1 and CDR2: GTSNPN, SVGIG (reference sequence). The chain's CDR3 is CAWTEGLNYGYTF. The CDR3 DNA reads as TGTGCCTGGACCGAAGGGCTAAACTATGGCTACACCTTC.

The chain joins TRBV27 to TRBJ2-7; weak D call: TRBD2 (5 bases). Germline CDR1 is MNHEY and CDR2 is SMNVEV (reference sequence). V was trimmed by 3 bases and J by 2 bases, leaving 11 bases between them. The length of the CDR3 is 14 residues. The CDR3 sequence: CASSFPGSPYEQYF. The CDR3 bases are TGTGCCAGCAGTTTCCCGGGGTCCCCCTACGAGCAGTACTTC.

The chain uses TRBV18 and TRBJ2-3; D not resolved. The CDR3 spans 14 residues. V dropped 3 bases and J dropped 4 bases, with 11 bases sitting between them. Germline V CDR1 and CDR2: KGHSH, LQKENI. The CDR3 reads CASSPVLSSDTQYF. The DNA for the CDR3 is TGTGCCAGCTCACCGGTGTTGAGCTCAGATACGCAGTATTTT. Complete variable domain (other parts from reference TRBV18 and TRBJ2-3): NAGVMQNPRHLVRRRGQEARLRCSPMKGHSHVYWYRQLPEEGLKFMVYLQKENIIDESGMPKERFSAEFPKEGPSILRIQQVVRGDSAAYFCASSPVLSSDTQYFGPGTRLTVL.

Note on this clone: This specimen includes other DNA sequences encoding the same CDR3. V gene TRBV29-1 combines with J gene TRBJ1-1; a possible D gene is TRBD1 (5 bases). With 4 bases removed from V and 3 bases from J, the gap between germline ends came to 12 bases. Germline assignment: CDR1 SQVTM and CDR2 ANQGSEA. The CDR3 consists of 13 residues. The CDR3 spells CSVGQGGDTEAFF. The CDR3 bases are TGCAGCGTTGGTCAGGGTGGGGACACTGAAGCTTTCTTT.

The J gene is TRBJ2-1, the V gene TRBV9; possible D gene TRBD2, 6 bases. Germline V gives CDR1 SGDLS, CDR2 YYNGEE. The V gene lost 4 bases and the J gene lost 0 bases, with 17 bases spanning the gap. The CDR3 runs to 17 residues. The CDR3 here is CASSPRDWAGSYNEQFF. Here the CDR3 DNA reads TGTGCCAGCAGCCCCAGGGACTGGGCGGGCTCCTACAATGAGCAGTTCTTC.

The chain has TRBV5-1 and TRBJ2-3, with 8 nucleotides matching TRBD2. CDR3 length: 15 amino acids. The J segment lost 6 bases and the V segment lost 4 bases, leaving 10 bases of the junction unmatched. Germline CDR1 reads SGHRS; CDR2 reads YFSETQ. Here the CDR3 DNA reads TGCGCCAGCAGCCCAATAGCGGGATTTGCCGATACGCAGTATTTT. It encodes CASSPIAGFADTQYF.

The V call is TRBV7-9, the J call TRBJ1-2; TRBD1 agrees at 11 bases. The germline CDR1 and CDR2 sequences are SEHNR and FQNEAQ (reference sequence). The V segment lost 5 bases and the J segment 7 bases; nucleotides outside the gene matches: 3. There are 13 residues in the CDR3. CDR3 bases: TGTGCCAGCAGCCTCGGACAGGGGGCTGGCTACACCTTC. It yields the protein CASSLGQGAGYTF.

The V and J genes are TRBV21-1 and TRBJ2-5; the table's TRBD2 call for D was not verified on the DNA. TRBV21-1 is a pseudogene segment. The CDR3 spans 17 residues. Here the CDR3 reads CASSKFLGGQGGETQYF. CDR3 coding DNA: TGTGCCAGCAGCAAATTCTTGGGAGGCCAGGGCGGAGAGACCCAGTACTTC.

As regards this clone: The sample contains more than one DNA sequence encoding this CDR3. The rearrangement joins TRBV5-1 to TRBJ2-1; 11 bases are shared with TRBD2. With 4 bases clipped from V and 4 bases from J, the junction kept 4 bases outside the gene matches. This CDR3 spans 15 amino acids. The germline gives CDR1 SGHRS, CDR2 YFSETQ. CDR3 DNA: TGCGCCAGCAGCCCTGGGACTAGCGGATACAATGAGCAGTTCTTC. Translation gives CASSPGTSGYNEQFF.

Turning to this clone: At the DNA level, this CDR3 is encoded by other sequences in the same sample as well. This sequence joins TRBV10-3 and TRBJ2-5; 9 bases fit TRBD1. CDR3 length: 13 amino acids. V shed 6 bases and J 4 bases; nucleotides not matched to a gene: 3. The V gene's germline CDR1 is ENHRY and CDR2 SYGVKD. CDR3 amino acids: CAISQTGGETQYF. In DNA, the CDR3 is TGTGCCATCAGCCAGACAGGGGGAGAGACCCAGTACTTC.

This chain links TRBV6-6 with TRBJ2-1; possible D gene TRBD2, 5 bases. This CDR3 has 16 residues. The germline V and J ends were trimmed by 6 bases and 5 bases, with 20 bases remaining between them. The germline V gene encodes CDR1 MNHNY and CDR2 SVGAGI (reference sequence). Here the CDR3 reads CASRAGWARDNNEQFF. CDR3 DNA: TGTGCCAGCAGGGCCGGATGGGCCCGGGATAACAATGAGCAGTTCTTC.

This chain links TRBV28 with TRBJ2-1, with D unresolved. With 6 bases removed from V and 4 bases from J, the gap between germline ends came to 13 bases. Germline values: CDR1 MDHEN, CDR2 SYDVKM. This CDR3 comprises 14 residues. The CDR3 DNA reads TGTGCCAGCAGGGTGACATGGGATTACAATGAGCAGTTCTTC. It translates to CASRVTWDYNEQFF.

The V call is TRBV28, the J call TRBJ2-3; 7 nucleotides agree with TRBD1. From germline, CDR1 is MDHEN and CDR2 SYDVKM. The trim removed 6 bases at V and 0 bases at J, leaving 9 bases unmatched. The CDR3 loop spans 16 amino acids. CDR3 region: CASSLGLGQSTDTQYF. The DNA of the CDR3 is TGTGCCAGCAGCCTGGGGCTGGGACAGAGCACAGATACGCAGTATTTT.

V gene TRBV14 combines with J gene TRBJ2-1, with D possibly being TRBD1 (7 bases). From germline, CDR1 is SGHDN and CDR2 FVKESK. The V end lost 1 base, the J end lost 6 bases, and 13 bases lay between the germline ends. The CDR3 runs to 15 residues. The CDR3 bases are TGTGCCAGCAGCCAAGGCGGGGCAGGGGGCAATGAGCAGTTCTTC. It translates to CASSQGGAGGNEQFF.